This TCR beta chain originates from a study of OX40 agonist ivuxolimab in advanced cancers. Study background: Ivuxolimab, an antibody that agonizes OX40 (CD134), was administered to the patients.

Profiled with immunoSEQ multiplex PCR; TCRdb holds only in-frame clones, not every one. The sample contains tens of thousands of clones, just over 85% of which appear only once. On this clone: Its antigen is unknown.

General study results and limits: Low normalized T-cell clonal expansion also characterized some of the nonresponders.

CDR1 is MNHEY, CDR2 SVGAGI, per germline. Trimming removed 6 bases from V and 5 bases from J; junction bases left unmatched: 3. This CDR3 comprises 13 residues. This chain uses TRBV6-5 with TRBJ2-1; 8 nucleotides align to TRBD1. Sequencing used CD4+ or CD8+ T cells sorted from blood, obtained in a trial of the OX40 agonist ivuxolimab. The clonotype comes from an adult with an advanced solid tumor such as melanoma, head and neck, liver or kidney cancer. Here the CDR3 reads CASRTQGDNEQFF. Here the CDR3 DNA reads TGTGCCAGCAGAACACAGGGGGACAATGAGCAGTTCTTC.